The rows below give T cell receptor beta chains drawn from one sample of a study of cytomegalovirus exposure and HLA in healthy donors. The assay was immunoSEQ multiplex PCR, and TCRdb's table has in-frame clones only and misses some. The sample gives 140,000 or so clones, 60% to 80% of which show up once; 1.7% is in the top ten. The sample comprised PBMCs. The source is a woman under 40 in good health and CMV-seronegative. Each CDR3 is given with its conserved first and last residue. D genes are given only for firm matches. Size is stated for part of the rows, as once, few or many counts, or as a class when the clone is expanded.

j_call clone_size d_call v_call cdr3_nt cdr3_aa
TRBJ2-3 - TRBD2 TRBV29-1 TGCAGCAAATTACCGGGACTAGCATCAGATACGCAGTATTTT CSKLPGLASDTQYF
TRBJ1-1 medium-sized - TRBV2 TGTGCCAGCAGTGAAGGCAGGGTAGTCGAAGCTTTCTTT CASSEGRVVEAFF
TRBJ1-1 - - TRBV7-9 TGTGCCAGCAGCTCCCAACAGGGACGAGCTTTCTTT CASSSQQGRAFF
TRBJ2-1 - TRBD2 TRBV19 TGTGCCAGTAGTTTGATTAGCGGGGGGGCGTATGAGCAGTTCTTC CASSLISGGAYEQFF
TRBJ1-4 few - TRBV19 TGTGCCAGTAGCCCGGGAATTCAGGATGAAAAACTGTTTTTT CASSPGIQDEKLFF
TRBJ2-7 - - TRBV7-6 TGTGCCAGCAGCTTAGCGAACAGCAACGAGCAGTACTTC CASSLANSNEQYF
TRBJ1-1 - TRBD1 TRBV6-1 TGTGCCAGCCCTCGACAGGGGTGGAACACTGAAGCTTTCTTT CASPRQGWNTEAFF
TRBJ2-5 - - TRBV9 TGTGCCAGCAGCGTTGAGGGAGTCGAGACCCAGTACTTC CASSVEGVETQYF
TRBJ2-2 - TRBD1 TRBV5-4 TGTGCCAGCAGCTTCAGACAGGGGGTCTCGACCGGGGAGCTGTTTTTT CASSFRQGVSTGELFF
TRBJ2-7 - TRBD1 TRBV6-5 TGTGCCAGCAGTCCTACAGGGGTAAACGAGCAGTACTTC CASSPTGVNEQYF
TRBJ1-1 - - TRBV5-1 TGCGCCAGCAGCTTTGGAGGGCATAAGAACACTGAAGCTTTCTTT CASSFGGHKNTEAFF
TRBJ1-1 - TRBD1 TRBV4-3 TGCGCCAGCAGCCAAGCGTGGACAGGGAACACTGAAGCTTTCTTT CASSQAWTGNTEAFF
TRBJ1-5 once TRBD1 TRBV10-3 TGTGCCATCAGAAAGGGTGAGACAGGGGACCAGCCCCAGCATTTT CAIRKGETGDQPQHF
TRBJ2-5 few - TRBV4-2 TGTGCCAGCAGCCAAGATGGGGGAGGGGGGGAAGAGACCCAGTACTTC CASSQDGGGGEETQYF
TRBJ2-3 - - TRBV5-8 TGTGCCAGCAGTCGACAGAGAAGGGCAGATACGCAGTATTTT CASSRQRRADTQYF
TRBJ1-1 - - TRBV9 TGTGCCAGCAGCCCCCTCGTCCAGGGGAGGGTGCCCGTCATGAACACTGAAGCTTTCTTT CASSPLVQGRVPVMNTEAFF
TRBJ2-1 once TRBD2 TRBV5-1 TGCGCCAGCAGCTTGGGACTAGCGCGTGAGCAGTTCTTC CASSLGLAREQFF
TRBJ1-2 - - TRBV5-1 TGCGCCAGCAGCTTGGATCAGATTATTAACTATGGCTACACCTTC CASSLDQIINYGYTF
TRBJ1-1 few - TRBV2 TGTGCCAGCAGTGAACCAGTAACAGGGCTGAACACTGAAGCTTTCTTT CASSEPVTGLNTEAFF
TRBJ1-3 - - TRBV5-6 TGTGCCAGCACCCTTTTCTTTGGAAACACCATATATTTT CASTLFFGNTIYF
TRBJ2-5 - TRBD1 TRBV11-2 TGTGCCAGCAGCTCTGACAGGGGTAATGGAGCGACCCAGTACTTC CASSSDRGNGATQYF
TRBJ2-7 - TRBD2 TRBV6-5 TGTGCCAGCAGTTACGGGGAGGGAGCGGGCTACGAGCAGTACTTC CASSYGEGAGYEQYF
TRBJ2-7 few TRBD1 TRBV6-5 TGTGCCAGCAGCTGGCTACAGGGGGAAGGCGAGCAGTACTTC CASSWLQGEGEQYF
TRBJ1-2 - TRBD1 TRBV27 TGTGCCAGCAGTTCATCAATGGTGACAGGGGCGCTGGGCTACACCTTC CASSSSMVTGALGYTF
TRBJ1-1 - - TRBV6-5 TGTGCCAGCATCCGTAACACTGAAGCTTTCTTT CASIRNTEAFF
TRBJ2-3 - TRBD1 TRBV19 TGTGCCAGTAGAATACAGGGGGGTGGCACAGATACGCAGTATTTT CASRIQGGGTDTQYF
TRBJ1-6 - - TRBV7-8 TGTGCCAGCAGCTTAGGAGGGGGAAATTCACCCCTCCACTTT CASSLGGGNSPLHF
TRBJ2-7 - - TRBV6-5 TGTGCCAGCAGAGGAGGGGACTCCTACGAGCAGTACTTC CASRGGDSYEQYF
TRBJ2-2 - TRBD1 TRBV9 TGTGCCAGCAGCGTAGGCGGGACAGGGGCTGTGGGGGAGCTGTTTTTT CASSVGGTGAVGELFF
TRBJ2-1 - - TRBV7-9 TGTGCCAGCAGCTCACGGGATAGGGGGTTCGGGCAGTTCTTC CASSSRDRGFGQFF
TRBJ1-6 - - TRBV7-9 TGTGCCAGCAGCACTTACAGGGTATCAACGGCCCTCCACTTT CASSTYRVSTALHF
TRBJ1-3 once - TRBV7-8 TGTGCCAGCAGCTTACAGGGGACTGGAAACACCATATATTTT CASSLQGTGNTIYF
TRBJ1-1 - TRBD1 TRBV5-5 TGTGCCAGCACCAATTGGGACAGGGGAAAACCGAACACTGAAGCTTTCTTT CASTNWDRGKPNTEAFF
TRBJ2-3 - TRBD2 TRBV6-1 TGTGCCAGCAGTGACCTCCTGGGACTAGCGGGCCACACAGATACGCAGTATTTT CASSDLLGLAGHTDTQYF